These T cell receptor beta chains were read from a single sample in a study of beta chain features in type 1 diabetes. Only in-frame clones appear in the TCRdb table, and some are missing; sequencing was by immunoSEQ multiplex PCR. The sample lists some 900,000 clones; about 17% were seen once. The sequenced sample was naive CD4+ T cells from blood. The receptor source for this set is a woman aged 18-30 years in good health. Both conserved end residues are part of each CDR3. The D gene is left open where the match is weak. Size tells how often a clone was seen (once, few, many) or the class of an expanded clone, and some rows leave it out.

abundance	d_gene	v_gene	j_gene	CDR3aa	CDR3nt
few	TRBD2	TRBV7-8	TRBJ2-7	CASSLLAAGGEQYF	TGTGCCAGCAGCCTGCTAGCGGCCGGGGGTGAGCAGTACTTC
few	TRBD1	TRBV4-1	TRBJ1-3	CASSQADRGAGNTIYF	TGCGCCAGCAGCCAAGCCGACAGGGGAGCTGGAAACACCATATATTTT
few	.	TRBV5-8	TRBJ1-2	CASSPRPGRGGFGYTF	TGTGCCAGCAGCCCTCGACCGGGCAGGGGAGGTTTTGGCTACACCTTC
.	TRBD2	TRBV11-2	TRBJ2-1	CASSSTIGTRFSGEQFF	TGTGCCAGCAGCTCAACTATCGGGACTAGATTTAGCGGTGAGCAGTTCTTC
.	TRBD2	TRBV10-3	TRBJ2-7	CATGLAVSSYEQYF	TGTGCCACCGGACTAGCGGTAAGCTCCTACGAGCAGTACTTC
.	TRBD1	TRBV6-6	TRBJ2-7	CASSTTGGFSYEQYF	TGTGCCAGCAGCACGACAGGGGGCTTTTCCTACGAGCAGTACTTC
.	.	TRBV6-6	TRBJ2-7	CASSYVSEQYF	TGTGCCAGCAGTTACGTCAGCGAGCAGTACTTC
few	.	TRBV19	TRBJ2-1	CASSIGDTYNEQFF	TGTGCCAGTAGTATTGGTGACACCTACAATGAGCAGTTCTTC
few	.	TRBV6-1	TRBJ2-7	CASSVRQSSYEQYF	TGTGCCAGCAGTGTAAGACAGAGCTCCTACGAGCAGTACTTC
few	TRBD1	TRBV18	TRBJ2-7	CASSPGTGSSYEQYF	TGTGCCAGCTCACCCGGGACAGGGTCCTCCTACGAGCAGTACTTC
.	.	TRBV7-9	TRBJ1-2	CASSPEGNRVRNGYTF	TGTGCCAGCAGCCCCGAGGGCAACAGGGTTCGGAATGGCTACACCTTC
few	TRBD2	TRBV11-1	TRBJ2-2	CASSRGGVTGELFF	TGTGCCAGCAGCCGCGGGGGGGTCACCGGGGAGCTGTTTTTT
.	TRBD1	TRBV7-2	TRBJ1-5	CASSFGTGGNQPQHF	TGTGCCAGCAGCTTTGGGACAGGGGGCAATCAGCCCCAGCATTTT
few	.	TRBV20-1	TRBJ2-3	CSAHTDTQYF	TGCAGTGCCCACACAGATACGCAGTATTTT
.	TRBD2	TRBV6-5	TRBJ2-1	CASREGLANNEQFF	TGTGCCAGCAGGGAAGGACTAGCGAACAATGAGCAGTTCTTC